Presented here are 26 T cell receptor beta chains from one specimen sequenced in a study of spatial heterogeneity in lung cancer (dated by TCRdb to about 2019). Library preparation used 5' RACE. Sequencing instrument: NextSeq 500. The public reads were reanalyzed by TCRdb: fastp trimming at Q25, MiXCR alignment, in-frame beta chains only. Rows merge per CDR3 protein into single entries with the most common DNA and genes. Counted in this sample were tens of thousands of distinct CDR3 sequences; roughly 3% of them appeared once. The top ten constitute more than 25% of the sample. The time point label, read with the paper, signifies: sample taken at primary tumor resection. This sample comprised PBMCs, obtained at surgery. The receptors derive from a female donor with early-stage non-small cell lung cancer.

This clonotype has a count of ten or more. The chain recombines TRBV7-9 with TRBJ2-7; TRBD2 matches at 7 bases. CDR3 length: 17 amino acids. Looked up from germline, CDR1 is SEHNR and CDR2 is FQNEAQ (reference sequence). Trimming at V came to 4 bases and at J to 4 bases, leaving 16 bases not matched to a gene. Here the CDR3 reads CASSYTGTTVLGYEQYF. CDR3 nucleotides: TGTGCCAGCAGCTACACCGGGACTACCGTTTTGGGGTACGAGCAGTACTTC.

Many counts were recorded for this clonotype. The rearrangement uses TRBV19 and TRBJ2-3; D gene uncertain. The ends were cut back, 9 bases at V and 4 bases at J, with 5 bases in the middle. Germline V gene sequence: CDR1 LNHDA, CDR2 SQIVND (reference sequence). The CDR3 spans 10 residues. The CDR3 bases are TGTGCCAGCGAGGCAGATACGCAGTATTTT. It codes for CASEADTQYF.

The chain combines TRBV5-6 with TRBJ2-1, with D possibly TRBD2 on 5 matching bases. This CDR3 is 15 amino acids long. The germline CDR1 and CDR2 sequences are SGHDT and YYEEEE. With 4 bases removed from V and 0 bases from J, the gap between germline ends came to 11 bases. In DNA form, the CDR3 reads TGTGCCAGCAGCGGATCGGGAAGCTCCTACAATGAGCAGTTCTTC. Translated, it gives CASSGSGSSYNEQFF.

This clonotype was found many times. This sequence joins TRBV10-3 and TRBJ1-3; 8 positions agree with TRBD1. J lost 3 bases, V lost 4 bases, and 2 bases had no gene match. Germline assignment: CDR1 ENHRY and CDR2 SYGVKD. The CDR3 runs 14 residues. Here the CDR3 DNA reads TGTGCCATCAGTGTGGACAGGGTTGGAAACACCATATATTTT. Amino acids: CAISVDRVGNTIYF.

Ten or more counts support this clonotype. CDR3 loop: CAISRDYLSYEQYF. CDR3 nucleotides: TGTGCCATCAGCCGGGACTACCTCTCCTACGAGCAGTACTTC. V is TRBV10-3 and J is TRBJ2-7; TRBD2 aligns across 7 bases. Germline V gene sequence: CDR1 ENHRY, CDR2 SYGVKD. J gave up 0 bases and V 6 bases, and 5 bases lay outside the gene matches. The CDR3 is 14 amino acids.

This clonotype was detected many times. The chain couples TRBV12-3 or TRBV12-4 to TRBJ2-3, with TRBD1 as a possible D gene (6 bases). V lost 5 bases, J lost 6 bases, and 15 bases lay in between. The CDR3 sequence is 14 residues long. CDR3 protein: CASSRTAPGDTQYF. CDR3 sequence (DNA): TGTGCCAGCAGTCGGACAGCACCAGGGGATACGCAGTATTTT.

This clonotype was detected many times. V gene TRBV5-1 combines with J gene TRBJ2-3, with 10 bases identical to TRBD2. Unmatched junction bases numbered 10, after V lost 9 bases and J lost 6 bases. Germline V gene data show CDR1 as SGHRS and CDR2 as YFSETQ. This CDR3 contains 14 residues. The CDR3 loop is CATNSGRPGDTQYF. The DNA for the CDR3 is TGCGCCACCAATAGCGGGAGGCCGGGGGATACGCAGTATTTT.

By sample share, this clonotype is medium-sized (0.01 to 0.1%). The rearrangement links TRBV28 to TRBJ2-4; 7 positions agree with TRBD2. The CDR3 runs to 18 residues. CDR1 is MDHEN, CDR2 SYDVKM, per germline. J lost 0 bases, V lost 2 bases, and 10 bases had no gene match. CDR3 DNA: TGTGCCAGCAGTTTAGGGGCTAGCGGAGCGTTAGCCAAAAACATTCAGTACTTC. Its translation: CASSLGASGALAKNIQYF.

This clonotype was detected many times. The gene calls are TRBV11-2 and TRBJ2-1; TRBD2 matches 11 bases. CDR3 length equals 14 residues. Germline V lookup: CDR1 SGHAT, CDR2 FQNNGV. Trimming cost V 5 bases and J 9 bases; bases outside gene matches: 6. CDR3 residues: CASSVSGRAVEQFF. The CDR3 bases are TGTGCCAGCAGCGTTAGCGGGAGGGCCGTTGAGCAGTTCTTC.

The chain recombines TRBV6-4 with TRBJ2-2; no firm D call. The CDR3 spans 14 residues. Trimming took off 6 bases at V and 4 bases at J, with 12 bases between the two ends. CDR1 MRHNA and CDR2 SNTAGT come from the germline V gene. The CDR3 sequence: CASSPGFGTGELFF. As DNA, the CDR3 is TGTGCCAGCAGCCCCGGTTTTGGCACCGGGGAGCTGTTTTTT.

In its sample, this clonotype was seen a few times. The genes are TRBV11-2 and TRBJ2-3; TRBD2 agrees at 12 bases. V trimming: 5 bases; J trimming: 1 base; junction bases outside the gene matches: 7. Germline CDR1 reads SGHAT; CDR2 reads FQNNGV. This CDR3 spans 17 amino acids. CDR3 nucleotide sequence: TGTGCCAGCAGCCCAGGACTAGCGGGGTGGGGCACAGATACGCAGTATTTT. This encodes CASSPGLAGWGTDTQYF.

This clonotype was seen at least ten times. This CDR3 is CASSDRGRIYGYTF. DNA for the CDR3: TGTGCCAGCAGTGACAGGGGCCGCATCTATGGCTACACCTTC. V and J are TRBV7-2 and TRBJ1-2, with 8 bases lining up with TRBD1. This CDR3 has 14 residues. Trimming cost V 6 bases and J 4 bases; bases outside gene matches: 7. Germline V gene lookup returns CDR1 SGHTA and CDR2 FQGNSA.

This clonotype has a count of ten or more. The gene calls are TRBV6-1 and TRBJ2-5; 8 positions agree with TRBD2. V was pared by 3 bases and J by 3 bases, with 6 bases of the junction left unmatched. Germline-derived CDR1 and CDR2 are MNHNS and SASEGT. This CDR3 is 15 amino acids long. The CDR3: CASSEFGSGKETQYF. For the CDR3, the DNA is TGTGCCAGCAGTGAGTTTGGTAGCGGGAAAGAGACCCAGTACTTC.

This clonotype occurred many times. The genes are TRBV9 and TRBJ2-1; 13 bases map to TRBD2. V trimming: 3 bases; J trimming: 15 bases; junction bases outside the gene matches: 12. Germline V gene sequence: CDR1 SGDLS, CDR2 YYNGEE. This CDR3 contains 15 residues. CDR3 amino acids: CASSADTSGRARWFF. The CDR3 coding sequence is TGTGCCAGCAGCGCAGACACTAGCGGGAGGGCCCGATGGTTCTTC.

There are many counts of this clonotype. The rearrangement uses TRBV20-1 and TRBJ2-5, with 7 positions matching TRBD2. The V gene's germline CDR1 is DFQATT and CDR2 SNEGSKA (reference sequence). This CDR3 spans 14 amino acids. V dropped 5 bases and J dropped 2; count of bases not matched to a gene: 8. Here the CDR3 reads CSAGGDYLQETQYF. DNA for the CDR3: TGCAGTGCTGGAGGGGACTACCTACAAGAGACCCAGTACTTC.

This clonotype has just a few counts. The chain links TRBV6-2 or TRBV6-3 to TRBJ2-7, with 7 bases that match TRBD2. V lost 5 bases, J lost 3 bases, and 13 bases stayed unmatched. Looked up from germline, CDR1 is MNHEY and CDR2 is SVGEGT. The CDR3 loop spans 16 amino acids. CDR3 loop: CASSPRLSSGVYEQYF. Written as DNA, the CDR3 is TGTGCCAGCAGTCCGCGACTATCTAGCGGTGTCTACGAGCAGTACTTC.

This clonotype was observed at least ten times. The CDR3, as DNA: TGCGCCAGCAGCTCGGGACAGCAAGAGACCCAGTACTTC. It yields the protein CASSSGQQETQYF. This chain links TRBV5-1 with TRBJ2-5; 7 nucleotides align to TRBD1. The germline V gene encodes CDR1 SGHRS and CDR2 YFSETQ. V shed 3 bases, J shed 2 bases, and the junction held 1 base outside the gene matches. The CDR3 covers 13 residues.

The chain is built from TRBV20-1 and TRBJ2-7; 9 bases align to TRBD1. V gave up 6 bases and J gave up 3 bases; unmatched junction bases: 9. The CDR3 contains 14 residues. CDR1 is DFQATT and CDR2 is SNEGSKA in the germline V gene (reference sequence). CDR3 coding DNA: TGCAGTGCCGAGTTGGCGGGACAGGGCTACGAGCAGTACTTC. It yields the protein CSAELAGQGYEQYF.

This clonotype was seen many times. V gene TRBV6-1 combines with J gene TRBJ2-3, with TRBD2 matching 11 bases. The length of the CDR3 is 17 residues. V was pared by 2 bases and J by 0 bases, with 4 bases of the junction left unmatched. Germline-derived CDR1 and CDR2 are MNHNS and SASEGT. Written as DNA, the CDR3 is TGTGCCAGCAGTGAATGGGCTAGCGGGAGGAGCACAGATACGCAGTATTTT. It yields the protein CASSEWASGRSTDTQYF.

Ten or more counts support this clonotype. The rearrangement joins TRBV4-2 to TRBJ2-7; 10 bases map to TRBD2. V gave up 0 bases and J gave up 7 bases; unmatched junction bases: 9. CDR3 length equals 16 residues. Germline V gene data show CDR1 as LGHNA and CDR2 as YNFKEQ. The CDR3 region is CASSQDNLAGVLEQYF. In nucleotides, the CDR3 is TGTGCCAGCAGCCAAGATAACCTAGCGGGAGTACTTGAGCAGTACTTC.

This clonotype was seen many times. This rearrangement joins TRBV7-9 to TRBJ1-2, with D tentatively TRBD1 (5 bases). Between the trimmed V and J ends, which lost 5 bases and 3 bases, there was a span of 16 bases. Germline CDR1 SEHNR, CDR2 FQNEAQ (reference sequence). The CDR3 runs 15 residues. The CDR3 loop reads CASSLVGLGDYGYTF. The CDR3 DNA reads TGTGCCAGCAGCCTGGTGGGACTGGGGGACTATGGCTACACCTTC. The complete variable domain, with remaining parts taken from reference TRBV7-9 and TRBJ1-2, reads DTGVSQNPRHKITKRGQNVTFRCDPISEHNRLYWYRQTLGQGPEFLTYFQNEAQLEKSRLLSDRFSAERPKGSFSTLEIQRTEQGDSAMYLCASSLVGLGDYGYTFGSGTRLTVV.

This clonotype came up a few times. The junction differs from germline at one of its ends, possibly a read error. The rearrangement links TRBV28 to TRBJ1-2; no reliable D call. CDR1 is MDHEN and CDR2 is SYDVKM in the germline V gene. This CDR3 has 13 amino acids. This chain's CDR3 is CAGSPTPTYGYTF. The CDR3 DNA reads TGTGCCGGCAGTCCGACTCCTACCTATGGCTACACCTTC.

This clonotype has a count of ten or more. This rearrangement joins TRBV29-1 to TRBJ2-7; 10 bases agree with TRBD2. The junction had 5 bases not matched to a gene; V was cut back by 4 bases and J by 5 bases. From germline, CDR1 is SQVTM and CDR2 ANQGSEA. The CDR3 is 13 residues long. The CDR3 here is CSVVGLAGDEQYF. CDR3 bases: TGCAGCGTTGTGGGGCTAGCGGGAGACGAGCAGTACTTC.

This clonotype was counted ten times or more. The genes are TRBV6-2 or TRBV6-3 and TRBJ2-1; TRBD2 matches at 12 bases. This CDR3 has 14 amino acids. After removal of 3 bases from V and 9 bases from J, the junction contained 3 bases not matched to a gene. Germline loops: CDR1 MNHEY, CDR2 SVGEGT. The CDR3 region is CASSYLAGGIEQFF. Here the CDR3 DNA reads TGTGCCAGCAGTTATCTAGCGGGAGGGATTGAGCAGTTCTTC.

The CDR3 bases are TGCAGCGTTGAAGAGGGGGCTAGCGGGGCCCACGTAGATACGCAGTATTTT. As protein: CSVEEGASGAHVDTQYF. The chain couples TRBV29-1 to TRBJ2-3; 9 nucleotides agree with TRBD2. Trimming removed 0 bases from V and 5 bases from J; junction bases left unmatched: 12. Germline V lookup: CDR1 SQVTM, CDR2 ANQGSEA. The CDR3 sequence is 17 residues long.

This clonotype has at least ten counts. The gene calls are TRBV2 and TRBJ2-5; maybe TRBD2 (5 bases). Germline V gene sequence: CDR1 SNHLY, CDR2 FYNNEI. V lost 4 bases and J lost 4, with 7 bases in between. The CDR3 is made up of 12 amino acids. The CDR3 loop is CASSGAGETQYF. CDR3 sequence (DNA): TGTGCCAGCAGTGGGGCGGGAGAGACCCAGTACTTC.